One and the same sample provided the 2 T cell receptor beta chains below, sequenced in a study of blood T cells in healthy people across ages. It was with a sample-barcoded 5' primer and a J-beta primer mix that a second PCR of roughly 7 to 12 cycles was run. TCRdb recomputed calls from the 5' RACE reads with MiXCR, one row per CDR3 protein. Here the sample spans approximately 820,000 distinct CDR3 sequences, around 45% being singletons. Sequenced: blood. The origin of the receptors is a man aged 55-75 years in good health.

The chain joins TRBV2 to TRBJ2-4, with 12 nucleotides matching TRBD2. The CDR3 length is 15 residues. J lost 13 bases, V lost 5 bases, and 12 bases had no gene match. Germline-derived CDR1 and CDR2 are SNHLY and FYNNEI. CDR3 in DNA: TGTGCCAGCAGTTATGGACTAGCGGGGCACAATGAGCAGTACTTC. It specifies CASSYGLAGHNEQYF.

CDR3 sequence reads: CSASTLNEQFF. The CDR3 DNA follows: TGCAGTGCTAGTACCCTCAATGAGCAGTTCTTC. This chain links TRBV20-1 with TRBJ2-1; D is unclear. This CDR3 has 11 amino acids. From germline, CDR1 is DFQATT and CDR2 SNEGSKA (reference sequence). Between the trimmed V and J ends, which lost 3 bases and 6 bases, there was a span of 6 bases.